The 14 T cell receptor beta chains below all came from one sample that was sequenced in a study of blood T cell repertoires in COVID-19. Sequenced by immunoSEQ multiplex PCR; TCRdb stores in-frame clones only, minus some. The sample includes tens of thousands of clones, 91% of them seen just once. Input material: peripheral blood. These receptors all stem from a woman aged 55-70 years with active COVID-19.

The V call is TRBV11-1, the J call TRBJ2-1; D might be TRBD2 (6 bases). Per germline, CDR1 SGHAT and CDR2 FQDESV (reference sequence). With 5 bases removed from V and 8 bases from J, the gap between germline ends came to 19 bases. There are 15 residues in the CDR3. Written as DNA, the CDR3 is TGTGCCAGCAGCAAGGGACTTGGAGGGCACGATGAGCAGTTCTTC. It is translated as CASSKGLGGHDEQFF.

V is TRBV28 and J is TRBJ2-1; 7 bases line up with TRBD2. The CDR3 is 14 residues long. The V segment lost 2 bases and the J segment 4 bases; nucleotides outside the gene matches: 2. CDR1 is MDHEN and CDR2 is SYDVKM in the germline V gene. The CDR3 region has the DNA TGTGCCAGCAGTTTAGCGGGGGTTTACAATGAGCAGTTCTTC. Its translation: CASSLAGVYNEQFF.

This chain joins TRBV9 and TRBJ2-3, with 7 bases matching TRBD2. V dropped 4 bases and J dropped 2; count of bases not matched to a gene: 7. CDR3 size: 15 residues. The germline V gene has CDR1 SGDLS and CDR2 YYNGEE. The CDR3 spells CASSPTGGYTDTQYF. The CDR3 region has the DNA TGTGCCAGCAGCCCCACCGGGGGGTACACAGATACGCAGTATTTT.

The chain carries TRBV3-1 (or the pseudogene TRBV3-2) and TRBJ2-5; 11 bases agree with TRBD2. V trimming: 1 base; J trimming: 2 bases; junction bases outside the gene matches: 3. Germline V gene data show CDR1 as LGHDT and CDR2 as YNNKEL (reference sequence). The CDR3 runs to 16 residues. CDR3 in amino acids: CASSQGLAGRQETQYF. The CDR3 coding sequence is TGTGCCAGCAGCCAAGGACTAGCGGGACGACAAGAGACCCAGTACTTC.

The chain combines TRBV12-5 with TRBJ2-5; TRBD2 agrees at 14 bases. The CDR3 length is 16 residues. From germline, CDR1 is LGHNT and CDR2 FRNRAP. The trim removed 6 bases at V and 2 bases at J, leaving 5 bases unmatched. The DNA of the CDR3 is TGTGCTAGTGGAGAGGGACTAGCGGGAGAGCAAGAGACCCAGTACTTC. Translating it yields CASGEGLAGEQETQYF.

The CDR3 reads CASSLPGLASTDTQYF. In nucleotides, the CDR3 is TGTGCCAGCAGCTTACCGGGACTAGCATCCACAGATACGCAGTATTTT. The rearrangement joins TRBV5-4 to TRBJ2-3; 9 nucleotides line up with TRBD2. Germline V gene lookup returns CDR1 SGHNT and CDR2 YYREEE (reference sequence). There are 16 residues in the CDR3. The trim removed 2 bases at V and 2 bases at J, leaving 6 bases unmatched. Supplemented by reference TRBV5-4 and TRBJ2-3, the full variable domain reads ETGVTQSPTHLIKTRGQQVTLRCSSQSGHNTVSWYQQALGQGPQFIFQYYREEENGRGNFPPRFSGLQFPNYSSELNVNALELDDSALYLCASSLPGLASTDTQYFGPGTRLTVL.

The chain joins TRBV1 to TRBJ2-4; the table's TRBD2 call for D was not verified on the DNA. TRBV1 is listed as a pseudogene. This CDR3 has 19 amino acids. The CDR3 DNA is TGCACCAGCAGCCAAGAAGAGTGGCTAGCGGGACCTTCCAAAAACATTCAGTACTTC. This encodes CTSSQEEWLAGPSKNIQYF.

This chain links TRBV5-1 with TRBJ2-1; TRBD2 aligns across 7 bases. From germline, CDR1 is SGHRS and CDR2 YFSETQ. V shed 7 bases, J shed 0 bases, and the junction held 4 bases outside the gene matches. CDR3 size: 14 residues. CDR3 coding DNA: TGCGCCAGCCGGCGGGAGAGCTCCTACAATGAGCAGTTCTTC. It is translated as CASRRESSYNEQFF.

The chain is built from TRBV5-5 and TRBJ1-1; D gene uncertain. CDR1 SGHKS and CDR2 YYEKEE come from the germline V gene (reference sequence). V was pared by 0 bases and J by 3 bases, with 15 bases between. The CDR3 totals 16 residues. The CDR3 protein is CASSLESAFRYTEAFF. In DNA, the CDR3 is TGTGCCAGCAGCTTGGAATCTGCGTTTCGTTACACTGAAGCTTTCTTT.

The rearrangement links TRBV7-2 to TRBJ2-5, with 7 bases aligning to TRBD1. The V segment lost 5 bases and the J segment 9 bases; nucleotides outside the gene matches: 18. Germline V lookup: CDR1 SGHTA, CDR2 FQGNSA. This CDR3 contains 16 residues. CDR3 sequence reads: CASSRNSQGFLEAQYF. The CDR3 DNA reads as TGTGCCAGCAGCCGGAACTCACAGGGGTTCCTTGAGGCCCAGTACTTC.

This rearrangement joins TRBV28 to TRBJ2-3, with no clear D. Germline V CDR1 and CDR2: MDHEN, SYDVKM. V lost 3 bases and J 0 bases, leaving 10 bases between the germline ends. This CDR3 is 15 amino acids long. CDR3 in amino acids: CASSFSSTSTDTQYF. DNA of the CDR3: TGTGCCAGCAGTTTTAGCAGCACTAGCACAGATACGCAGTATTTT.

This clone has more than one count but fewer than ten. The chain joins TRBV10-1 to TRBJ2-2; D is uncertain. Per the germline V gene, CDR1 is WNHNN and CDR2 is SYGVQD (reference sequence). Trimming shortened V by 6 bases and J by 0 bases, and 11 bases separated the two germline ends. The CDR3 has 15 amino acids. The CDR3 loop reads CASSHWQANTGELFF. CDR3 nucleotides: TGCGCCAGCAGCCACTGGCAGGCGAACACCGGGGAGCTGTTTTTT.

The rearrangement joins TRBV3-1 (or the pseudogene TRBV3-2) to TRBJ2-1; 11 bases agree with TRBD2. The ends lost 3 bases at V and 7 bases at J; junction bases unmatched: 5. Germline V gene data show CDR1 as LGHDT and CDR2 as YNNKEL (reference sequence). There are 15 residues in the CDR3. CDR3 region: CASSHSSGRRNEQFF. In nucleotides, the CDR3 is TGTGCCAGCAGCCACTCTAGCGGGAGGAGAAATGAGCAGTTCTTC.

The chain recombines TRBV5-1 with TRBJ1-6, with D perhaps TRBD1 (5 bases). The CDR3 extends over 15 amino acids. V lost 9 bases to trimming and J lost 10 bases, with 23 bases between them. The V gene's germline CDR1 is SGHRS and CDR2 YFSETQ. CDR3 DNA: TGCGCCACCTCGCTCGAGGCAGGGATCAAGTCACCCCTCCACTTT. Its translation is CATSLEAGIKSPLHF.